The 5 T cell receptor beta chains below were found in one sample sequenced in a study of monozygotic twins with inflammatory bowel disease. TCRdb reprocessed the 5' RACE reads, keeping one entry per CDR3 protein, no DNA. The sample includes fewer than 350,000 distinct CDR3 sequences. The sequenced material came from blood. The receptor set was obtained from a human donor with ulcerative colitis or Crohn's disease, or a healthy co-twin of an affected twin (not recorded which).

The chain employs TRBV27 and TRBJ1-1. Germline V CDR1 and CDR2: MNHEY, SMNVEV (reference sequence). The CDR3 is made up of 13 amino acids. This chain's CDR3 is CASSLVFGRVAFF.

V usage is TRBV9 and J usage is TRBJ2-1; there is no DNA to check the TCRdb D call of TRBD2. Germline-derived CDR1 and CDR2 are SGDLS and YYNGEE. The CDR3 is 15 amino acids. The CDR3 sequence: CASSVAWEGVNEQFF. Full variable domain (remainder filled in from reference TRBV9 and TRBJ2-1): DSGVTQTPKHLITATGQRVTLRCSPRSGDLSVYWYQQSLDQGLQFLIQYYNGEERAKGNILERFSAQQFPDLHSELNLSSLELGDSALYFCASSVAWEGVNEQFFGPGTRLTVL.

J is TRBJ2-1 and V is TRBV29-1; TCRdb's D call of TRBD2 is untestable without DNA. This CDR3 has 16 amino acids. Germline loops: CDR1 SQVTM, CDR2 ANQGSEA. The CDR3 loop is CSVEQYGASRYNEQFF.

The V and J genes are TRBV20-1 and TRBJ2-7; the TCRdb D gene call, TRBD1, has no DNA to confirm it. Looked up from germline, CDR1 is DFQATT and CDR2 is SNEGSKA (reference sequence). The CDR3 loop spans 15 amino acids. The CDR3: CSARSHRDIYYEQYF.

This chain joins TRBV7-9 and TRBJ2-7; TCRdb reports TRBD2, a call that lacks DNA to check it against. The germline V gene has CDR1 SEHNR and CDR2 FQNEAQ (reference sequence). The CDR3 contains 15 residues. The CDR3 loop is CASSLNSGGLYEQYF.